This is a list of T cell receptor beta chains from one sample in a study of blood T cells in healthy people across ages. TCRdb itself ran the 5' RACE reads through MiXCR, one entry per CDR3 protein. This sample yields around 1.7 million distinct CDR3 sequences, of which roughly 28% are seen a single time; 7.7% belongs to the top ten. Sample: blood. Source of these receptors: a woman aged 25-40 years in good health. Both conserved end residues are part of each CDR3. Not every row has a clone size; where given, it reads once, few, many or a size class.

clone_size j_call cdr3_length v_call cdr3_aa
- TRBJ2-5 14 TRBV2 CASSERQQQETQYF
- - 15 TRBV7-2 CASSSQRGPYNEQYF
many TRBJ2-7 15 TRBV29-1 CSVGRGMDFTYEQYF
few TRBJ1-5 14 TRBV24-1 CATSDFQGDQPQHF
- TRBJ2-5 15 TRBV10-3 CAISGIAEAQETQYF
- TRBJ2-7 13 TRBV6-2/TRBV6-3 CASRASGKDEQYF
many TRBJ1-2 14 TRBV6-5 CASSPGLLAYGYTF
few TRBJ2-5 16 TRBV5-6 CPSSLIRNREIETQYF
few TRBJ1-1 11 TRBV2 CASSVRAEAFF
- TRBJ2-3 14 TRBV2 CASSLLREADTQYF
few TRBJ1-6 12 TRBV2 CASKGEGSPPHF
- TRBJ2-3 13 TRBV14 CASSQSRTDTQYF
few TRBJ2-1 19 TRBV10-2 CASSETGSSIAGVQHEQFF
many TRBJ2-7 18 TRBV6-5 CASSYSKKAGQGFYEQYF
few TRBJ2-7 17 TRBV28 CASSPLPRTGDSYEQYF
- TRBJ1-1 12 TRBV10-3 CAISEKDAEAFF
few TRBJ2-7 12 TRBV20-1 CSAGKTDYEQYF
- TRBJ2-1 17 TRBV4-3 CAGSLAVGLAGGFEQFF
few TRBJ2-4 16 TRBV12-3/TRBV12-4 CASLKTGWGAKNIQYF
- TRBJ2-3 10 TRBV29-1 CSATGDTQYF
few TRBJ2-6 19 TRBV27 CASSSSGGYFLSGANVLTF
- TRBJ2-4 15 TRBV5-1 CASSLVPGSANEQYF
- TRBJ1-2 20 TRBV5-1 CASSFTPGQGAREDNYGYTF
- TRBJ1-1 14 TRBV7-9 CASSLLGDESEAFF
- TRBJ1-2 15 TRBV5-1 CASSLEQGAISGYTF
few TRBJ2-3 14 TRBV10-3 CAIRMDRSTDTQYF
- TRBJ1-2 14 TRBV5-1 CASSREGSGAGYTF
once TRBJ1-1 11 TRBV6-1 CASEDRVQAFF
few TRBJ2-7 14 TRBV30 CAWGTGTATYEQYF
- TRBJ1-1 15 TRBV20-1 CSAYKTTASNTEAFF
- TRBJ1-5 14 TRBV6-2/TRBV6-3 CASSSGQKNQPQHF
few TRBJ2-1 16 TRBV7-2 CVSSPWVAGGPNEQFF
- TRBJ2-5 15 TRBV4-1 CASSQPGQLQETQYF
- TRBJ1-5 18 TRBV12-3/TRBV12-4 CASSFRSGPGPVNQPQHF
many TRBJ2-5 15 TRBV15 CATSRGLQGGETQYF
- TRBJ1-4 12 TRBV28 CASRDTGKTLFF
few TRBJ1-4 15 TRBV28 CASSNPGRSNEKLFF